This T cell receptor beta chain comes out of a study of blood T cells in healthy people across ages. This clonotype has a handful of counts. A sample-barcoded 5' primer and a J-beta primer mix were used in a second PCR of about 7 to 12 cycles. TCRdb reprocessed the 5' RACE reads with MiXCR, giving one entry per CDR3 protein. The table shows some 930,000 distinct CDR3 sequences, with just under 30% occurring only once. This sample also appeared in a second study, on T cells of mothers and their children.

What was sequenced was blood. The sequence derives from a woman aged 40 to 50 in good health.

CDR3 residues: CSARLQGLAVYNEQFF. The CDR3 DNA sequence: TGCAGTGCTAGATTACAGGGACTAGCGGTCTACAATGAGCAGTTCTTC. The V and J genes are TRBV20-1 and TRBJ2-1, with TRBD2 matching over 11 bases. After removal of 2 bases from V and 3 bases from J, the junction contained 6 bases not matched to a gene. Germline CDR1 reads DFQATT; CDR2 reads SNEGSKA (reference sequence). The CDR3 is made up of 16 amino acids.